This T cell receptor beta chain was captured by sequencing in a study of cytomegalovirus exposure and HLA in healthy donors. The germline V and J ends were trimmed by 9 bases and 4 bases, with 13 bases remaining between them. Germline loops: CDR1 MNHNS, CDR2 SASEGT. This CDR3 contains 13 residues. The study's findings and limits: Many donors shared some public TCRs, even though most TCR sequences were rare.

Primers included in the PCR were 60 Vbeta and 13 Jbeta primers. TCRdb keeps only in-frame clones here, not all; method: immunoSEQ multiplex PCR. The profile covers about 140,000 clones, with roughly 74% appearing a single time and about 11% taken by the ten largest. As regards this clone: What it binds is unknown.

The V call is TRBV6-1, the J call TRBJ2-1, with D perhaps TRBD2 (6 bases). The TCR originated in a man between 18 and 29 years old in good health and CMV-seropositive. Material: PBMCs. This CDR3 reads CASGLLYYNEQFF. CDR3 bases: TGTGCCAGTGGACTACTATATTACAATGAGCAGTTCTTC.